This TCR beta chain appears in the sequencing data of a study of T cells in localized non-small cell lung cancer. Study observations and caveats: T cell clonality was highest in uninvolved adjacent lung, above tumor.

Libraries were prepared by immunoSEQ multiplex PCR; TCRdb keeps only in-frame clonotypes and omits some of them. The profile shows around 70,000 clones, 70% to 85% of them singletons. Comment on this clone: Its target is unknown.

The CDR3 runs to 15 residues. Germline CDR1 reads SQVTM; CDR2 reads ANQGSEA. Between the trimmed V and J ends, which lost 4 bases and 2 bases, there was a span of 15 bases. This specimen consisted of peripheral blood, obtained before any cancer treatment. This sequence originates from a female donor at least 60 years old with stage I lung adenocarcinoma. J is TRBJ2-1 and V is TRBV29-1, with D maybe TRBD2 (7 bases). The CDR3 protein is CSVVAAGHAYNEQFF. The DNA of the CDR3 is TGCAGCGTTGTCGCAGCGGGACATGCCTACAATGAGCAGTTCTTC.